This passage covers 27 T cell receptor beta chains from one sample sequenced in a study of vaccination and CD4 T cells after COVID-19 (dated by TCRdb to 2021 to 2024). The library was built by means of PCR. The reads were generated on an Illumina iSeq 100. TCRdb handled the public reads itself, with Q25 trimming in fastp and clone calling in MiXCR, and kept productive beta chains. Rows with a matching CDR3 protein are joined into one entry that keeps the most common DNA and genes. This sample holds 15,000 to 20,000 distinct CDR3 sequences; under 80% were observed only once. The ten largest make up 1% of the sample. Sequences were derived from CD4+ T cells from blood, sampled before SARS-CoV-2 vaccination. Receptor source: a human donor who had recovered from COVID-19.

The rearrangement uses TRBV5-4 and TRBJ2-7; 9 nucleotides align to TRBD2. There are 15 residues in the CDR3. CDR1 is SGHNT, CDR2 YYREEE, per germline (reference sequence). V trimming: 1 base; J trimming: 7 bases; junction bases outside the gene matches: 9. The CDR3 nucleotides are TGTGCCAGCAGCTTGTCGGGCGGGAGGGCGCAAGAGCAGTACTTC. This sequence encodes CASSLSGGRAQEQYF.

Here the CDR3 reads CSASGLAGSNQMGDTQYF. For the CDR3, the DNA is TGCAGTGCTAGTGGACTAGCGGGGAGTAATCAAATGGGAGATACGCAGTATTTT. The J gene is TRBJ2-3, the V gene TRBV20-1, with 12 nucleotides matching TRBD2. The CDR3 covers 18 residues. Germline values: CDR1 DFQATT, CDR2 SNEGSKA (reference sequence). V shed 3 bases, J shed 5 bases, and the junction held 15 bases outside the gene matches.

In DNA form, the CDR3 reads TGTGCCAGCAGCTTAATGTCCGGGAGAGGCGGGGAGCTGTTTTTT. Translated: CASSLMSGRGGELFF. The rearrangement uses TRBV7-3 and TRBJ2-2; the D gene is possibly TRBD2 (6 bases). CDR1 and CDR2 (germline): SGHTA, FQGTGA. This CDR3 is 15 amino acids long. V was cut by 1 base and J by 7 bases, with 13 bases left in between. Full variable domain (remainder filled in from reference TRBV7-3 and TRBJ2-2): GAGVSQTPSNKVTEKGKYVELRCDPISGHTALYWYRQSLGQGPEFLIYFQGTGAADDSGLPNDRFFAVRPEGSVSTLKIQRTERGDSAVYLCASSLMSGRGGELFFGEGSRLTVL.

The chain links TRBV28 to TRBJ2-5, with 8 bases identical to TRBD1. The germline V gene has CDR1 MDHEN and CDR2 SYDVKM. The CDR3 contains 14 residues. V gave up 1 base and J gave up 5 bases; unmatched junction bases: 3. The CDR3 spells CASSLLNRGETQYF. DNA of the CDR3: TGTGCCAGCAGTTTATTAAACAGGGGGGAGACCCAGTACTTC.

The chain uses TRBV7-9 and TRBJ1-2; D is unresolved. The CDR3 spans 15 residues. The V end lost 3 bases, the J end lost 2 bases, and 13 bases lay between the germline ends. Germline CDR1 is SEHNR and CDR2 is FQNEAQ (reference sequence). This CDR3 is CASSFGRLLNYGYTF. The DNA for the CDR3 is TGTGCCAGCAGCTTTGGTCGGCTTTTAAACTATGGCTACACCTTC.

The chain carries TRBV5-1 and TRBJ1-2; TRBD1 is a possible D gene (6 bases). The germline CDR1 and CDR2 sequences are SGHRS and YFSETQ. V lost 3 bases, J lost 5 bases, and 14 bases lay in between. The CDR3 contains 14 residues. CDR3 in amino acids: CASSYLGQNYGYTF. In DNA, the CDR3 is TGCGCCAGCAGCTACTTAGGACAGAATTATGGCTACACCTTC.

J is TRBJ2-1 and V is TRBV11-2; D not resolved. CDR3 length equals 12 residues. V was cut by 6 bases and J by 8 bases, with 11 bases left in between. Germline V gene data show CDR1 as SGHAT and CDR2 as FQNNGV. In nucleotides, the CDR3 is TGTGCCAGCAGGTCCGAGAGCGATGAGCAGTTCTTC. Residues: CASRSESDEQFF.

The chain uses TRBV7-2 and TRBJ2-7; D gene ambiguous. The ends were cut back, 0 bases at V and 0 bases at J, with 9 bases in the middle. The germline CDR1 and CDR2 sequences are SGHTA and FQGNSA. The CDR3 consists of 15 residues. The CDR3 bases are TGTGCCAGCAGCTTAGCCCAGGCGAGCTCCTACGAGCAGTACTTC. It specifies CASSLAQASSYEQYF.

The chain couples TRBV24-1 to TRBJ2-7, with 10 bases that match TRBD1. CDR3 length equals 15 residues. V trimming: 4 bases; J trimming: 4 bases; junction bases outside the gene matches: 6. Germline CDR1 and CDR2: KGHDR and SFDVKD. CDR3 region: CATSDPGTGEYEQYF. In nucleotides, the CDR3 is TGTGCCACCAGTGACCCCGGGACAGGGGAGTACGAGCAGTACTTC.

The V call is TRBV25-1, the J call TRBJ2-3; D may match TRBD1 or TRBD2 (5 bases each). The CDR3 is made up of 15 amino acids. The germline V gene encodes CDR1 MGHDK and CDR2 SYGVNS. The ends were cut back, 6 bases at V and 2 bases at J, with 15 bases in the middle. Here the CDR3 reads CASRGVLGTTDTQYF. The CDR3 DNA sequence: TGTGCCAGCAGGGGGGTCCTAGGAACCACAGATACGCAGTATTTT.

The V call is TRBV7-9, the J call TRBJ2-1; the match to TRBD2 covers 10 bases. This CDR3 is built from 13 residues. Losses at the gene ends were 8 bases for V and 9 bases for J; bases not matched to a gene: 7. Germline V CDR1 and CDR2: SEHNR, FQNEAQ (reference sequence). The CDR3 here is CASRLAGVSEQFF. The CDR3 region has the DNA TGTGCCAGCCGGCTAGCGGGAGTTTCTGAGCAGTTCTTC.

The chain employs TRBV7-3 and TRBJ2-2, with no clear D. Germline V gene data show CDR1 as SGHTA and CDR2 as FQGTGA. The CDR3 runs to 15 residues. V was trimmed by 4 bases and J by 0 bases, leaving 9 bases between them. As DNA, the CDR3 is TGTGCCAGCAGCTCCGGACGGTCGAACACCGGGGAGCTGTTTTTT. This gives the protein CASSSGRSNTGELFF.

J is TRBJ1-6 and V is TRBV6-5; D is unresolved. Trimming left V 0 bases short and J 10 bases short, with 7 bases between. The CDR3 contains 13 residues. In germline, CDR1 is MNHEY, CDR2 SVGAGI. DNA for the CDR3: TGTGCCAGCAGTTACTCCCGGGTCTCACCCCTCCACTTT. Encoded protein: CASSYSRVSPLHF.

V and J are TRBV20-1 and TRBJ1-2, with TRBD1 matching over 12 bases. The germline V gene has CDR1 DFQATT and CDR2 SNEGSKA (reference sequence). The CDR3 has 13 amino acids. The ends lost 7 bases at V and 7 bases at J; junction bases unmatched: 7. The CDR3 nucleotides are TGCAGTGACGCCGGGACAGGGGGCGGTGGCTACACCTTC. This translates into CSDAGTGGGGYTF.

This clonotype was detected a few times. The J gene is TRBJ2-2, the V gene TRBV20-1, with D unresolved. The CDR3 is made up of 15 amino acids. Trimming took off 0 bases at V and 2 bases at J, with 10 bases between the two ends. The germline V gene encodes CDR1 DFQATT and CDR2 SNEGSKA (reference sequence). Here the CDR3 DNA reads TGCAGTGCTAGAGATCCCCTGGATAACACCGGGGAGCTGTTTTTT. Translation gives CSARDPLDNTGELFF.

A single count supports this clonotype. CDR3 nucleotide sequence: TGTGCCAGCAGCCAGGGCGTTGGGTACGAGCAGTACTTC. It codes for CASSQGVGYEQYF. The chain recombines TRBV7-3 with TRBJ2-7, with D maybe TRBD1 (5 bases). V was trimmed by 5 bases and J by 4 bases, leaving 12 bases between them. Per germline, CDR1 SGHTA and CDR2 FQGTGA. This CDR3 has 13 amino acids.

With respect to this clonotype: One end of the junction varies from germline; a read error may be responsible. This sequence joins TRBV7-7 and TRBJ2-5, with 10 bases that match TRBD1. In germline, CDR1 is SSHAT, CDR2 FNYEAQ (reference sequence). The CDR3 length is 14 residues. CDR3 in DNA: TGTGCTAGCAGCGGGACAGGGGCCCAAGAGACCCAGTACTTC. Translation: CASSGTGAQETQYF.

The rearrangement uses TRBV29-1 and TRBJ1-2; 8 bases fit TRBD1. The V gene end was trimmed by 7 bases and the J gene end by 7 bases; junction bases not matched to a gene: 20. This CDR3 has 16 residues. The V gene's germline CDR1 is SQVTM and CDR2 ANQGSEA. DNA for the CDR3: TGCAGCGGATCGACGATCCCCCAGGGGGCCAAAGGTGGCTACACCTTC. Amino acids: CSGSTIPQGAKGGYTF.

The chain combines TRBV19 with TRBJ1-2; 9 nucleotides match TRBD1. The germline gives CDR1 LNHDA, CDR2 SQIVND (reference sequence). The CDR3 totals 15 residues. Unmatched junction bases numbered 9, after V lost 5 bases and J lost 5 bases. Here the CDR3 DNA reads TGTGCCAGTAGTCCTTGGGACAGGGAAGGGTATGGCTACACCTTC. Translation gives CASSPWDREGYGYTF.

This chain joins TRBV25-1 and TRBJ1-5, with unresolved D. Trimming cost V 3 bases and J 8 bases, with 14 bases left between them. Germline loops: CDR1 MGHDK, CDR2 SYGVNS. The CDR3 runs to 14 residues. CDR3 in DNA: TGTGCCAGCAGTGATCCGGGAACGAGTGAGCCCCAGCATTTT. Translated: CASSDPGTSEPQHF.

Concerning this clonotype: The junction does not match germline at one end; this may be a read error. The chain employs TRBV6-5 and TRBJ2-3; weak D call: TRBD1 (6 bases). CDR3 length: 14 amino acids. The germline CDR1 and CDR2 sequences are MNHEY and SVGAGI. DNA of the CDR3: TGTGCCAGCAGTTTTGGACAGAGCAGAGATACGCAGTATTTT. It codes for CASSFGQSRDTQYF.

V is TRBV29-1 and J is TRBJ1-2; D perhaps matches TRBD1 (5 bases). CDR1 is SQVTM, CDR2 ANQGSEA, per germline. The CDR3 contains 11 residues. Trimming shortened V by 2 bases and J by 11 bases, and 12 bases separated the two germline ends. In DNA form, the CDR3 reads TGCAGCGTTGAACAGGGATCCAGTTACACCTTC. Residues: CSVEQGSSYTF.

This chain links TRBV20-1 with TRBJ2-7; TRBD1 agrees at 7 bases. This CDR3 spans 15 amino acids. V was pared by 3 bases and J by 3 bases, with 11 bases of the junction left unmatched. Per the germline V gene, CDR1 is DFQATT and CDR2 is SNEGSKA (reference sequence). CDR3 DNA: TGCAGTGCTAGGCCACAGGGGAAGTCTTACTACGAGCAGTACTTC. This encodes CSARPQGKSYYEQYF.

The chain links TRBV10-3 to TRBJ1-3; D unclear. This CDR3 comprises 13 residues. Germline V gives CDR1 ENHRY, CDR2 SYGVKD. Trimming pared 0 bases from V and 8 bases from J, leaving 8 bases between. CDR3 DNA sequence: TGTGCCATCAGTGAGTCGAATATGTACACCATATATTTT. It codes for CAISESNMYTIYF.

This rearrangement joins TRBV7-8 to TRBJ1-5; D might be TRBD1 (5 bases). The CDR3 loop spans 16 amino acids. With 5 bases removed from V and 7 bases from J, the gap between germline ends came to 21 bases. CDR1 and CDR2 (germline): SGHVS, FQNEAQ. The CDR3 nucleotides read TGTGCCAGCAGCCCAAGGTGGGGGGGGGGAGACCAGCCCCAGCATTTT. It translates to CASSPRWGGGDQPQHF. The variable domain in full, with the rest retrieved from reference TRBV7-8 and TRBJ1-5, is GAGVSQSPRYKVAKRGQDVALRCDPISGHVSLFWYQQALGQGPEFLTYFQNEAQLDKSGLPSDRFFAERPEGSVSTLKIQRTQQEDSAVYLCASSPRWGGGDQPQHFGDGTRLSIL.

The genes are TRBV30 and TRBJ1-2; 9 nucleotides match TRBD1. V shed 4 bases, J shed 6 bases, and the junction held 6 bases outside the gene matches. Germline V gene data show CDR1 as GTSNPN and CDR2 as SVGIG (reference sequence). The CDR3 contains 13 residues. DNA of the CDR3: TGTGCCTGGACAGTACAGGGGGCCAATGGCTACACCTTC. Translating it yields CAWTVQGANGYTF.

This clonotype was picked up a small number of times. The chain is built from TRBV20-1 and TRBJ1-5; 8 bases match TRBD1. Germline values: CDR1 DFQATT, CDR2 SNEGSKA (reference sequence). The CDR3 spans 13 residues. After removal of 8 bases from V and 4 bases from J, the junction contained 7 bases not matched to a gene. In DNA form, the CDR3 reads TGCAGTACCGGACAGGGACCGAATCAGCCCCAGCATTTT. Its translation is CSTGQGPNQPQHF.